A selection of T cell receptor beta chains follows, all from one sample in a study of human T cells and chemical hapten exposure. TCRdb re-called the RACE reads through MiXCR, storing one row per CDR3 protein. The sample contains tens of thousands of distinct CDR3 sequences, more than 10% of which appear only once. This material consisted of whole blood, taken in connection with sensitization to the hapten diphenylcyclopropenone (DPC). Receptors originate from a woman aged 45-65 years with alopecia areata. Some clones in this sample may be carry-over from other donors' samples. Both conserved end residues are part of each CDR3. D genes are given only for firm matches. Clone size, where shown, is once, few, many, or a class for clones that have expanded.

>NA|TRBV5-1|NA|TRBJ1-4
CASRPRGTNEKLFF
TGCGCCAGTCGCCCACGGGGGACTAATGAAAAACTGTTTTTT
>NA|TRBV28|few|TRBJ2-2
CASSRPLYTGELFF
TGTGCCAGCAGTCGGCCCCTATACACCGGGGAGCTGTTTTTT
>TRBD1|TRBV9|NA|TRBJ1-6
CASSATGAGNSPLHF
TGTGCCAGCAGCGCCACAGGGGCAGGAAATTCACCCCTCCACTTT
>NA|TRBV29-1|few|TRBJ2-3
CSVEDPDAPRGTQYF
TGCAGCGTTGAAGATCCTGACGCCCCGAGGGGTACGCAGTATTTT
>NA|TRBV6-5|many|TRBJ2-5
CASNRGSGETQYF
TGTGCCAGCAATCGGGGGAGTGGAGAGACCCAGTACTTC
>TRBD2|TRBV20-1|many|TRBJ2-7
CSALGLAGRWYEQYF
TGCAGTGCTTTGGGGCTAGCGGGGAGGTGGTACGAGCAGTACTTC
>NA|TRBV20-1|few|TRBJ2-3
CSARISGTSDTQYF
TGCAGTGCTAGGATTAGCGGAACGTCAGATACGCAGTATTTT
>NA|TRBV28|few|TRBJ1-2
CASRTQGPNGYTF
TGTGCCAGCAGGACACAGGGTCCTAATGGCTACACCTTC
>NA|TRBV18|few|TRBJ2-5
CASSPPIVPGSGQETQYF
TGTGCCAGCTCACCACCGATCGTTCCCGGGAGTGGCCAAGAGACCCAGTACTTC
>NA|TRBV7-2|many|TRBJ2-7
CASSLGFYEQYF
TGTGCCAGCAGCTTGGGATTTTATGAGCAGTACTTC
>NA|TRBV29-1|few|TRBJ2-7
CSVVRVQGTYEQYF
TGCAGCGTTGTTCGTGTCCAGGGCACCTACGAGCAGTACTTC
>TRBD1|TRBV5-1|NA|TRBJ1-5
CASSLEGQGGQPQHF
TGCGCCAGCAGCTTGGAAGGACAGGGAGGTCAGCCCCAGCATTTT
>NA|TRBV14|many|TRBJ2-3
CASSQNGGDTQYF
TGTGCCAGCAGCCAAAACGGGGGAGATACGCAGTATTTT
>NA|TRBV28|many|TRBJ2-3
CASSWGDTQYF
TGTGCCAGCAGTTGGGGAGATACGCAGTATTTT
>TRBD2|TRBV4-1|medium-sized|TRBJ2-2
CASSQENFLTSGRGTGELFF
TGCGCCAGCAGCCAAGAAAATTTTCTTACTAGCGGGAGGGGGACCGGGGAGCTGTTTTTT
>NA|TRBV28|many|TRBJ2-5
CASSLVGTQYF
TGTGCCAGCAGTTTAGTGGGGACCCAGTACTTC
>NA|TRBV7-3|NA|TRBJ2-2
CASSLVGRNTGELFF
TGTGCCAGCAGCTTAGTCGGGAGGAACACCGGGGAGCTGTTTTTT
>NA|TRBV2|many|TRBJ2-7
CASSDSGGWAYEQYF
TGTGCCAGCAGTGATTCCGGGGGCTGGGCCTACGAGCAGTACTTC
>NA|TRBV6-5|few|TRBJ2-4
CASSYAGLGIQYF
TGTGCCAGCAGTTACGCCGGGTTGGGCATTCAGTACTTC
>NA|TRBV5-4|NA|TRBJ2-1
CASSFEGNEQFF
TGTGCCAGCAGCTTCGAGGGGAATGAGCAGTTCTTC
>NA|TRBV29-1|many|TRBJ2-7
CSVEKGVYEQYF
TGCAGCGTTGAAAAGGGAGTCTACGAGCAGTACTTC
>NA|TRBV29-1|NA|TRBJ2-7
CSVAGGSNYEQYF
TGCAGCGTTGCGGGGGGCAGTAATTACGAGCAGTACTTC
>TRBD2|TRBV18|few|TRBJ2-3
CASSPLAGDLTDTQYF
TGTGCCAGCTCACCGCTAGCGGGAGACCTCACAGATACGCAGTATTTT
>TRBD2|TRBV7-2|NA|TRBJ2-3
CASSLAPLAGTDTQYF
TGTGCCAGCAGCTTAGCGCCACTAGCGGGGACGGATACGCAGTATTTT
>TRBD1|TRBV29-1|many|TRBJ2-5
CSVDRTGAQETQYF
TGCAGCGTTGATCGGACAGGGGCACAAGAGACCCAGTACTTC
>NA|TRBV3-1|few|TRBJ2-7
CASSYVGQSYEQYF
TGTGCCAGCAGCTACGTAGGGCAGTCCTACGAGCAGTACTTC
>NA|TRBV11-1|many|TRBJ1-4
CASSDQPNEKLFF
TGTGCCAGCAGCGATCAGCCCAATGAAAAACTGTTTTTT
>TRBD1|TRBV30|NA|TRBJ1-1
CAWSGQGAKNTEAFF
TGTGCCTGGAGTGGACAGGGGGCCAAGAACACTGAAGCTTTCTTT
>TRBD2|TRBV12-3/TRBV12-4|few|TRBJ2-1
CASSLGGLAGGIRYNEQFF
TGTGCCAGCAGTTTAGGGGGACTAGCGGGAGGAATAAGGTACAATGAGCAGTTCTTC
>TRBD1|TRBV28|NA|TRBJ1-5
CASSLGQGAQPQHF
TGTGCCAGCAGTTTAGGACAGGGGGCGCAGCCCCAGCATTTT
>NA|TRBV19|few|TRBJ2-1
CASSLNSYNEQFF
TGTGCCAGTTCCCTGAACTCATACAATGAGCAGTTCTTC
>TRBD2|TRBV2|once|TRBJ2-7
CASRLGASGLEQYF
TGTGCCAGCAGATTAGGGGCTAGCGGATTGGAGCAGTACTTC
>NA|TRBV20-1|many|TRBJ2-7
CSAPAGARTYEQYF
TGCAGTGCGCCGGCCGGGGCCCGGACCTACGAGCAGTACTTC
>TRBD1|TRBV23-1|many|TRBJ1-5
CASSQSRQGSNQPQHF
TGCGCCAGCAGTCAATCGAGACAGGGGAGTAATCAGCCCCAGCATTTT
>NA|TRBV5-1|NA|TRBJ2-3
CASSLEGGRDTQYF
TGCGCCAGCAGCTTGGAGGGGGGAAGAGATACGCAGTATTTT
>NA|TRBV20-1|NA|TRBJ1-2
CSAPVRGAGYTF
TGCAGTGCTCCAGTGCGTGGGGCAGGCTACACCTTC
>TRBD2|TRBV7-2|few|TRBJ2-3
CASSPGLAGGAPDTQYF
TGTGCCAGCAGCCCCGGACTAGCGGGAGGGGCCCCAGATACGCAGTATTTT
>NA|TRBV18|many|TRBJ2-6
CASSLLEGANVLTF
TGTGCCAGCTCGCTACTTGAGGGGGCCAACGTCCTGACTTTC
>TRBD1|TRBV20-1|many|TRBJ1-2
CSARDPGTVAEGYTF
TGCAGTGCTAGAGATCCTGGGACAGTCGCGGAGGGCTACACCTTC
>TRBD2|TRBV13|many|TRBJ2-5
CARVQPGLAVQETQYF
TGTGCCAGGGTACAACCGGGACTAGCGGTTCAAGAGACCCAGTACTTC
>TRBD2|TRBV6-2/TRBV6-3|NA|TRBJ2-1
CASRRILAGGSIEQFF
TGTGCCAGCAGGAGAATACTAGCGGGAGGATCCATTGAGCAGTTCTTC
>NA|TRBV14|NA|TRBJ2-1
CASSPRWANEQFF
TGTGCCAGCAGCCCTCGATGGGCGAATGAGCAGTTCTTC